The next 20 T cell receptor beta chains were all read from a single sample in a study of blood T cells in healthy people across ages. A second PCR of roughly 6 to 12 cycles used a sample-barcoded 5' primer and a J-beta primer mix. Via MiXCR, TCRdb re-called the 5' RACE reads, giving one row per CDR3 protein. This table has over 1,200,000 distinct CDR3 sequences, 45% to 70% appearing once. Sequenced sample: blood. The receptors here all came from a man aged 18 to 30 in good health.

This clonotype occurred many times. This chain uses TRBV6-6 with TRBJ2-3, with 15 bases aligning to TRBD2. In germline, CDR1 is MNHNY, CDR2 SVGAGI (reference sequence). After removal of 4 bases from V and 4 bases from J, the junction contained 3 bases not matched to a gene. The CDR3 sequence is 16 residues long. Here the CDR3 DNA reads TGTGCCAGCAGTTTTGGGACTAGCGGGAGGCCAGATACGCAGTATTTT. This codes for CASSFGTSGRPDTQYF.

The chain combines TRBV12-3 or TRBV12-4 with TRBJ2-5, with D hard to call. The CDR3 loop spans 13 amino acids. V was clipped by 5 bases and J by 7 bases, with 14 bases between them. The CDR3 DNA is TGTGCCAGCAGTGACCGTGTTTTAGGGACCCAGTACTTC. Its translation: CASSDRVLGTQYF.

The chain carries TRBV4-1 and TRBJ1-1, with D maybe TRBD1 (5 bases). CDR1 and CDR2 from the germline V gene are MGHRA and YSYEKL. The V gene lost 1 base and the J gene lost 1 base, with 10 bases spanning the gap. The CDR3 is 15 amino acids. Written as DNA, the CDR3 is TGCGCCAGCAGCCAAGCCCGTGGGGGGAACACTGAAGCTTTCTTT. Protein: CASSQARGGNTEAFF.

The V call is TRBV28, the J call TRBJ2-1, with D unresolved. The CDR3 spans 17 residues. Trimming left V 1 base short and J 7 bases short, with 20 bases between. Germline V gene lookup returns CDR1 MDHEN and CDR2 SYDVKM. This chain's CDR3 is CASSLSLSKQPRNEQFF. CDR3 DNA: TGTGCCAGCAGTTTATCCCTTAGTAAACAGCCCCGTAATGAGCAGTTCTTC.

The chain recombines TRBV20-1 with TRBJ2-5; TRBD2 is a possible D gene (5 bases). Germline V gives CDR1 DFQATT, CDR2 SNEGSKA (reference sequence). CDR3 length equals 14 residues. Deletions cut 4 bases from V and 4 bases from J, with 16 bases between. As DNA, the CDR3 is TGCAGTGCTACCCTGTCCTCGGGAAGAGAGACCCAGTACTTC. Residues: CSATLSSGRETQYF.

The J gene is TRBJ2-7, the V gene TRBV11-2; D ambiguous. The CDR3 is 15 residues long. The V gene lost 3 bases and the J gene lost 0 bases, with 12 bases spanning the gap. Germline CDR1 is SGHAT and CDR2 is FQNNGV. The CDR3 here is CASSFTGRYSYEQYF. As DNA, the CDR3 is TGTGCCAGCAGCTTCACTGGACGGTACTCCTACGAGCAGTACTTC.

This clonotype was seen ten or more times. V usage is TRBV27 and J usage is TRBJ2-1, with 8 positions matching TRBD2. Trimming at V came to 6 bases and at J to 2 bases, leaving 3 bases not matched to a gene. Per germline, CDR1 MNHEY and CDR2 SMNVEV (reference sequence). The CDR3 spans 14 residues. The CDR3 sequence is CASRPGLAYNEQFF. The CDR3 region has the DNA TGTGCCAGCAGGCCGGGACTAGCCTACAATGAGCAGTTCTTC.

This clonotype was recorded a few times. This chain connects TRBV15 to TRBJ2-1; D gene ambiguous. CDR1 is LNHNV, CDR2 YYDKDF, per germline (reference sequence). V lost 1 base to trimming and J lost 9 bases, with 7 bases between them. The CDR3 totals 12 residues. CDR3 DNA: TGTGCCACCAGCAGAGTTAGGAGTGAGCAGTTCTTC. Translation gives CATSRVRSEQFF.

The chain links TRBV10-3 to TRBJ2-1, with D tentatively TRBD2 (7 bases). Germline CDR1 and CDR2: ENHRY and SYGVKD. There are 14 residues in the CDR3. Trimming cost V 2 bases and J 10 bases, with 15 bases left between them. As DNA, the CDR3 is TGTGCCATCAGTGAGAATGGGGGGGCCGGCGAGCAGTTCTTC. Amino acids: CAISENGGAGEQFF.

The CDR3 loop is CASSLVDTGDTEAFF. The DNA for the CDR3 is TGTGCCAGCAGCTTAGTTGACACCGGGGACACTGAAGCTTTCTTT. The chain links TRBV13 to TRBJ1-1; unclear D gene. V dropped 1 base and J dropped 3 bases, with 12 bases sitting between them. Germline CDR1 is PRHDT and CDR2 is FYEKMQ (reference sequence). The CDR3 consists of 15 residues. Combining the CDR3 with reference TRBV13 and TRBJ1-1 gives the whole variable domain AAGVIQSPRHLIKEKRETATLKCYPIPRHDTVYWYQQGPGQDPQFLISFYEKMQSDKGSIPDRFSAQQFSDYHSELNMSSLELGDSALYFCASSLVDTGDTEAFFGQGTRLTVV.

This clonotype appeared a few times. V and J are TRBV10-3 and TRBJ2-3; maybe TRBD2 (6 bases). V was clipped by 10 bases and J by 3 bases, with 17 bases between them. Germline values: CDR1 ENHRY, CDR2 SYGVKD. The CDR3 loop spans 14 amino acids. CDR3 loop: CATTGTPQTDTQYF. The CDR3, as DNA: TGTGCCACGACCGGGACTCCTCAAACAGATACGCAGTATTTT.

This chain uses TRBV20-1 with TRBJ2-4; 7 bases match TRBD1. CDR1 DFQATT and CDR2 SNEGSKA come from the germline V gene (reference sequence). The CDR3 covers 18 residues. V was clipped by 2 bases and J by 0 bases; unmatched bases: 13. This CDR3 reads CSARPNRDRPLAKNIQYF. CDR3 nucleotide sequence: TGCAGTGCTAGACCAAACAGGGACAGACCATTAGCCAAAAACATTCAGTACTTC.

The chain combines TRBV12-3 or TRBV12-4 with TRBJ2-7; the D is unclear. V lost 6 bases to trimming and J lost 3 bases, with 12 bases between them. This CDR3 region has 13 residues. The CDR3 DNA follows: TGTGCCAGCAGCCCTGGGAATTACTACGAGCAGTACTTC. Translation gives CASSPGNYYEQYF.

With respect to this clonotype: This clone may be a read error of a much larger clone one base away. The chain recombines TRBV27 with TRBJ2-5; D gene unclear. V dropped 6 bases and J dropped 5 bases, with 4 bases sitting between them. CDR1 is MNHEY and CDR2 is SMNVEV in the germline V gene (reference sequence). The CDR3 sequence is 10 residues long. CDR3 sequence (DNA): TGTGCCAGCAGGTGGGAGACCCAGTACTTC. Encoded protein: CASRWETQYF.

V gene TRBV20-1 combines with J gene TRBJ1-6; possibly TRBD1 for D (6 bases). The CDR3 has 16 residues. V was clipped by 4 bases and J by 2 bases, with 15 bases between them. Germline V gene lookup returns CDR1 DFQATT and CDR2 SNEGSKA (reference sequence). Written as DNA, the CDR3 is TGCAGTGCTACCGACAGGCTCCCTGCCTATAATTCACCCCTCCACTTT. It specifies CSATDRLPAYNSPLHF.

The chain has TRBV25-1 and TRBJ1-1; D gene ambiguous. This CDR3 has 13 amino acids. V lost 4 bases and J 3 bases, leaving 9 bases between the germline ends. Germline-derived CDR1 and CDR2 are MGHDK and SYGVNS. In DNA form, the CDR3 reads TGTGCCAGCAGTGCCGAACCCGACACTGAAGCTTTCTTT. This gives the protein CASSAEPDTEAFF.

The sample holds one count of this clonotype. CDR3 coding DNA: TGTGCCAGCAGCGAGAGGGGTCGACTAGCGGCGCCGTGGGTTGAGCAGTTCTTC. This sequence encodes CASSERGRLAAPWVEQFF. The chain carries TRBV7-2 and TRBJ2-1; TRBD2 aligns across 9 bases. The CDR3 runs 18 residues. J lost 9 bases, V lost 5 bases, and 20 bases had no gene match. Germline V gives CDR1 SGHTA, CDR2 FQGNSA.

The chain combines TRBV4-1 with TRBJ2-4; D might be TRBD1 or TRBD2, each matching 5 bases. This CDR3 has 18 amino acids. V lost 0 bases, J lost 4 bases, and 19 bases lay in between. Germline V gene data show CDR1 as MGHRA and CDR2 as YSYEKL. This CDR3 is CASSQDPGQGLGKNIQYF. CDR3 nucleotides: TGCGCCAGCAGCCAAGACCCGGGGCAGGGATTGGGAAAAAACATTCAGTACTTC.

The J gene is TRBJ2-4, the V gene TRBV20-1; TRBD2 aligns across 15 bases. The closer fit of TRBJ2-7 to the DNA end suggests the J call may be wrong. This CDR3 has 16 residues. Per the germline V gene, CDR1 is DFQATT and CDR2 is SNEGSKA (reference sequence). The CDR3 here is CSASGGLAGGRYEQYF. The CDR3 region has the DNA TGCAGTGCTAGCGGGGGACTAGCGGGAGGAAGGTACGAGCAGTACTTC.

The chain recombines TRBV12-5 with TRBJ1-2; D is unresolved. This CDR3 spans 13 amino acids. The V gene lost 7 bases and the J gene lost 4 bases, with 13 bases spanning the gap. The germline V gene has CDR1 LGHNT and CDR2 FRNRAP. In DNA, the CDR3 is TGTGCTAGTGTACCGGAGGGTACCTATGGCTACACCTTC. The encoded protein is CASVPEGTYGYTF.